Presented here are 2 T cell receptor beta chains from one specimen sequenced in a study of beta chain features in type 1 diabetes. Findings and caveats of the study: Among all four CD4+ subsets, Type 1 diabetes patients had TCRB CDR3s that were moderately but significantly shorter.

What was sequenced were expressed TCRB transcripts, since all of the isolated RNA had been reverse transcribed. Profiling relied on immunoSEQ multiplex PCR, and the TCRdb table lists in-frame clones only, not all of them. The profile shows 250,000 or so clones, roughly 20% of them singletons. These TCRs are of unknown antigen specificity. Sequenced material: naive CD4+ T cells from blood. These receptors originate from a woman between 40 and 50 years old with type 1 diabetes.

As concerns this clone: This sample includes further DNA sequences coding for the same CDR3. The V gene is TRBV18, the J gene TRBJ2-1, with 11 positions matching TRBD2. The CDR3 loop spans 14 amino acids. CDR1 is KGHSH, CDR2 LQKENI, per germline. After removal of 6 bases from V and 5 bases from J, the junction contained 3 bases not matched to a gene. CDR3 sequence reads: CASSPGLADNEQFF. The CDR3 DNA sequence: TGTGCCAGCTCCCCGGGACTAGCGGACAATGAGCAGTTCTTC.

This clone occurred a few times. The V and J genes are TRBV7-2 and TRBJ2-5; 7 bases align to TRBD2. This CDR3 has 14 amino acids. The germline CDR1 and CDR2 sequences are SGHTA and FQGNSA. Trimming removed 3 bases from V and 2 bases from J; junction bases left unmatched: 3. In DNA form, the CDR3 reads TGTGCCAGCAGCTTTCAGCGGGGACAAGAGACCCAGTACTTC. It specifies CASSFQRGQETQYF.